This T cell receptor (beta chain) was sequenced during a study of control samples from healthy donors and cancer patients. The CDR3 is made up of 14 amino acids. CDR1 is LGHDT, CDR2 YNNKEL, per germline (reference sequence). The ends lost 11 bases at V and 7 bases at J; junction bases unmatched: 11. The repertoire was sequenced with immunoSEQ multiplex PCR; TCRdb's copy has only in-frame clones and lacks some. The sample contains 100,000 to 150,000 clones, around 86% of which appear only once. This receptor was taken from a man aged 35 to 55 in good health. Sequencing was performed on blood. The gene calls are TRBV3-1 (or the pseudogene TRBV3-2) and TRBJ2-1, with 10 bases aligning to TRBD2. The chain's CDR3 is CASLGSGGANEQFF. CDR3 DNA sequence: TGTGCCTCTCTAGGGAGCGGGGGGGCGAATGAGCAGTTCTTC.